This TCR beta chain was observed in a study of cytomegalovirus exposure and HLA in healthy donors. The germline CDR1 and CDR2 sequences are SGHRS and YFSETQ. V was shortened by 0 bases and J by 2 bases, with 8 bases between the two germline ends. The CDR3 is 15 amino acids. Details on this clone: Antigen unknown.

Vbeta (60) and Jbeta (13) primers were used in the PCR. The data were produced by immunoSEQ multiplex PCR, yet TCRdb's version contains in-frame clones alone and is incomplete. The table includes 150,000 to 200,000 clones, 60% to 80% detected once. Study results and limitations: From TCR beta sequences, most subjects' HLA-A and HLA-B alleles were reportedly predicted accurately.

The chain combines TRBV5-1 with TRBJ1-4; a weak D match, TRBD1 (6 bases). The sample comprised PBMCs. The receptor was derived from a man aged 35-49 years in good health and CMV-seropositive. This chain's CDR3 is CASSLETGTNEKLFF. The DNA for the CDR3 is TGCGCCAGCAGCTTGGAAACAGGGACTAATGAAAAACTGTTTTTT. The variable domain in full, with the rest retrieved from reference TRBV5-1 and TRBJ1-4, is KAGVTQTPRYLIKTRGQQVTLSCSPISGHRSVSWYQQTPGQGLQFLFEYFSETQRNKGNFPGRFSGRQFSNSRSEMNVSTLELGDSALYLCASSLETGTNEKLFFGSGTQLSVL.